The rows below give T cell receptor beta chains drawn from one sample of a study of shared clonotypes between healthy human individuals. Using immunoSEQ multiplex PCR, the repertoire was profiled, and TCRdb retains in-frame clones only, with some absent. In the table there are about 1.1 million clones, roughly 77% of which are singletons. Source material: memory CD4+ T cells from PBMCs. The receptors stem from a man in his late teens or twenties in good health. Some clones in this sample may be carry-over from other donors' samples. CDR3s include the opening cysteine and the closing phenylalanine or tryptophan. The order of the fields is J gene, D gene, V gene, clone size, CDR3 DNA, CDR3 protein. A D gene is named only where the DNA matches it firmly. For some rows the clone size is stated as once, few or many, or as a class when expanded; others skip it.

TRBJ2-2 | TRBD2 | TRBV5-1 | few | TGCGCCAGCAGCTTGGATCTAGCGGGAAACACCGGGGAGCTGTTTTTT | CASSLDLAGNTGELFF
TRBJ2-7 | - | TRBV5-6 | - | TGTGCCAGCAGCCTGGAACAGAGGGGGGGAGTATCCTACGAGCAGTACTTC | CASSLEQRGGVSYEQYF
TRBJ1-5 | - | TRBV6-1 | - | TGTGCCAGCAGAACGACAGTTAGCAATCAGCCCCAGCATTTT | CASRTTVSNQPQHF
TRBJ2-5 | TRBD2 | TRBV5-1 | - | TGCGCCAGCAGCTTCCAGGGACTAGTAATTGCGGAGACCCAGTACTTC | CASSFQGLVIAETQYF
TRBJ2-7 | - | TRBV27 | many | TGTGCCAGCAGTTTCGGGACCCACGAGCAGTACTTC | CASSFGTHEQYF
TRBJ1-2 | - | TRBV11-2 | few | TGTGCCAGCAGCCCCCACCCCTACGAGGGCAACACCTTC | CASSPHPYEGNTF
TRBJ2-7 | TRBD2 | TRBV7-6 | - | TGTGCCAGCAGCCCCGGGACTAGCGGGGTATCCGAGCAGTACTTC | CASSPGTSGVSEQYF
TRBJ2-6 | - | TRBV27 | few | TGTGCCAGCAGTTTATCTAGTATTTCCGGGGCCAACGTCCTGACTTTC | CASSLSSISGANVLTF
TRBJ1-4 | - | TRBV7-9 | - | TGTGCCAGCAGCGAAGACGACAGAACAACTAATGAAAAACTGTTTTTT | CASSEDDRTTNEKLFF
TRBJ2-1 | - | TRBV5-1 | - | TGCGCCAGCAGCGTAGGGACTGGCAACTACAATGAGCAGTTCTTC | CASSVGTGNYNEQFF
TRBJ2-2 | - | TRBV28 | - | TGTGCCAGCAGTTTATCACAGGGGAACACCGGGGAGCTGTTTTTT | CASSLSQGNTGELFF
TRBJ2-2 | - | TRBV5-5 | many | TGTGCCAGCAGCCCTCGGCCAGGCACGAACACCGGGGAGCTGTTTTTT | CASSPRPGTNTGELFF
TRBJ1-1 | - | TRBV6-6 | - | TGTGCCAGCTTAGCGGACAGCCACCCCGAAGCTTTCTTT | CASLADSHPEAFF
TRBJ1-1 | - | TRBV7-9 | - | TGTGCCAGCAGCTCGAGGGGGTTCGGCACTGAAGCTTTCTTT | CASSSRGFGTEAFF
TRBJ2-7 | TRBD2 | TRBV28 | - | TGTGCCAGCCAGAGACCGAGCGGGAGGGTTTACGAGCAGTACTTC | CASQRPSGRVYEQYF
TRBJ1-5 | - | TRBV27 | - | TGTGCCAGCAGTCCACTCGGGCGGGATCAGCCCCAGCATTTT | CASSPLGRDQPQHF
TRBJ2-5 | - | TRBV30 | - | TGTGCCTGGAGTGATTTCGGGGAGACCCAGTACTTC | CAWSDFGETQYF
TRBJ1-1 | - | TRBV30 | - | TGTGCCTGGAGTGTACTTATGAACACTGAAGCTTTCTTT | CAWSVLMNTEAFF
TRBJ2-2 | TRBD1 | TRBV9 | - | TGTGCCAGCAGCGTAACAGGGGGCACCGGGGAGCTGTTTTTT | CASSVTGGTGELFF
TRBJ2-1 | TRBD2 | TRBV7-8 | - | TGTGCCAGCAGCCCTCTGACTAGCGGGGGCTACAATGAGCAGTTCTTC | CASSPLTSGGYNEQFF
TRBJ2-2 | - | TRBV21-1 | - | TGTGCCAGCAGCTTCCGGGGGGACACCGGGGAGCTGTTTTTT | CASSFRGDTGELFF
TRBJ2-7 | - | TRBV10-1 | - | TGCGCCAGCAGTGAACAGCCTTTCTCCTACGAGCAGTACTTC | CASSEQPFSYEQYF
TRBJ2-7 | - | TRBV23-1 | once | TGCGCCAGCAGTCAATCGAGGGGAGCGGGCTCCCACGAGCAGTACTTC | CASSQSRGAGSHEQYF
TRBJ1-4 | - | TRBV19 | - | TGTGCCAGTAAAAGCCGACAGCCTAATGAAAAACTGTTTTTT | CASKSRQPNEKLFF
TRBJ1-5 | TRBD1 | TRBV6-1 | - | TGTGCCACGCGGACAGGGGGCGCCGATCAGCCCCAGCATTTT | CATRTGGADQPQHF
TRBJ2-7 | - | TRBV27 | - | TGTGCCAGCAGTTACCCGCTCTGGGGGACCTACGAGCAGTACTTC | CASSYPLWGTYEQYF
TRBJ2-2 | - | TRBV21-1 | - | TGTGCCAGCAGCAAATTAGGTAGGGATGGGACCGGGGAGCTGTTTTTT | CASSKLGRDGTGELFF
TRBJ1-5 | TRBD1 | TRBV19 | - | TGTGCCAGTAGTAAGGTTTGGACAGGGGGTCAGCCCCAGCATTTT | CASSKVWTGGQPQHF
TRBJ1-1 | TRBD1 | TRBV7-9 | many | TGTGCCAGCAGCACCGGGACAGGGGAGTTGAACACTGAAGCTTTCTTT | CASSTGTGELNTEAFF
TRBJ1-2 | - | TRBV25-1 | few | TGTGCCAGCAGTGAGACAAACCGGGGCTATGGCTACACCTTC | CASSETNRGYGYTF
TRBJ2-7 | - | TRBV29-1 | - | TGCAGCGTTGTCAGCGGTATGAACTACGAGCAGTACTTC | CSVVSGMNYEQYF
TRBJ1-5 | - | TRBV18 | - | TGTGCCAGCTCACCCATGCGGGAGGGACAGCCCCAGCATTTT | CASSPMREGQPQHF
TRBJ2-5 | TRBD1 | TRBV7-9 | - | TGTGCCAGCAGCTTAGGGGCGGGACAGGAGGAGACCCAGTACTTC | CASSLGAGQEETQYF
TRBJ1-5 | - | TRBV10-3 | once | TGTGCCATCAGTGAGGAACAGGGTCCCCAGCCCCAGCATTTT | CAISEEQGPQPQHF
TRBJ2-3 | TRBD2 | TRBV28 | - | TGTGCCAGCAGTTCGGGACTAGCGGGAGGGGGGGATACGCAGTATTTT | CASSSGLAGGGDTQYF
TRBJ1-3 | - | TRBV5-1 | - | TGCGCCAGCAGCTTAGGGGCGGGAAACACCATATATTTT | CASSLGAGNTIYF
TRBJ1-1 | - | TRBV27 | - | TGTGCCAGCAGTTTAAGACTGAACACTGAAGCTTTCTTT | CASSLRLNTEAFF
TRBJ1-2 | - | TRBV2 | few | TGTGCCAGCAGTGGACAAAACTATGGCTACACCTTC | CASSGQNYGYTF
TRBJ1-3 | - | TRBV5-6 | - | TGTGCCAGCAGCTTGACCGGGGTTTCTGGAAACACCATATATTTT | CASSLTGVSGNTIYF
TRBJ1-1 | - | TRBV30 | few | TGTGCCTGGAGTGGATGGCGGTCCACTGAAGCTTTCTTT | CAWSGWRSTEAFF
TRBJ2-2 | TRBD2 | TRBV7-3 | - | TGTGCCAGCAGCTTAAGTACCGGGAGGGCCCGGGGAGCTGTTTTT | CASSLSTGRARGAVF
TRBJ2-1 | - | TRBV10-3 | - | TGTGCCATCAGTGGGTCGGGTGCGGGTGAGCAGTTCTTC | CAISGSGAGEQFF
TRBJ1-2 | - | TRBV6-6 | - | TGTGCCAGCAGTGGGAGGCGAGGTGGCTACACCTTC | CASSGRRGGYTF
TRBJ2-7 | TRBD2 | TRBV4-2 | - | TGTGCCAGCAGCCAAGTGGGAGCGGGAAATTGGTACGAGCAGTACTTC | CASSQVGAGNWYEQYF
TRBJ2-7 | - | TRBV9 | - | TGTGCCAGCAGCTCAGGCCCCAGCAGTGAGGAGCAGTACTTC | CASSSGPSSEEQYF
TRBJ1-3 | - | TRBV2 | - | TGTGCCAGCAGAACAGGACCCAGCCCCTCTGGAAACACCATATATTTT | CASRTGPSPSGNTIYF
TRBJ1-1 | - | TRBV7-9 | - | TGTGCCAGCGGAACGACAGGACTGAACACTGAAGCTTTCTTT | CASGTTGLNTEAFF
TRBJ1-3 | - | TRBV7-3 | - | TGTGCCAGCAGCTCGCAGGGTGGAAACACCATATATTTT | CASSSQGGNTIYF
TRBJ2-1 | - | TRBV6-1 | - | TGTGCCAGCAGCTCTCTAGGGGAGCAGTTCTTC | CASSSLGEQFF
TRBJ2-5 | TRBD2 | TRBV4-2 | - | TGTGCCAGCAGCCAAGATAGCTTTCTCGGCGGGAGGGCGGAGACCCAGTACTTC | CASSQDSFLGGRAETQYF
TRBJ2-1 | TRBD1 | TRBV7-8 | - | TGTGCCAGCAGCTTATCAGGGGGAACTACCTACAATGAGCAGTTCTTC | CASSLSGGTTYNEQFF
TRBJ1-1 | TRBD1 | TRBV5-5 | - | TGTGCCAGCAGCCCCGACAGGGGAACTGAAGCTTTCTTT | CASSPDRGTEAFF
TRBJ2-1 | TRBD2 | TRBV9 | - | TGTGCCAGCAGCGTCTCCGGGACTAGCTACCTGAATGAGCAGTTCTTC | CASSVSGTSYLNEQFF
TRBJ1-2 | - | TRBV15 | - | TGTGCCACCAGCAGAGGCCCGGACAGCGATGAGGGCTACACCTTC | CATSRGPDSDEGYTF